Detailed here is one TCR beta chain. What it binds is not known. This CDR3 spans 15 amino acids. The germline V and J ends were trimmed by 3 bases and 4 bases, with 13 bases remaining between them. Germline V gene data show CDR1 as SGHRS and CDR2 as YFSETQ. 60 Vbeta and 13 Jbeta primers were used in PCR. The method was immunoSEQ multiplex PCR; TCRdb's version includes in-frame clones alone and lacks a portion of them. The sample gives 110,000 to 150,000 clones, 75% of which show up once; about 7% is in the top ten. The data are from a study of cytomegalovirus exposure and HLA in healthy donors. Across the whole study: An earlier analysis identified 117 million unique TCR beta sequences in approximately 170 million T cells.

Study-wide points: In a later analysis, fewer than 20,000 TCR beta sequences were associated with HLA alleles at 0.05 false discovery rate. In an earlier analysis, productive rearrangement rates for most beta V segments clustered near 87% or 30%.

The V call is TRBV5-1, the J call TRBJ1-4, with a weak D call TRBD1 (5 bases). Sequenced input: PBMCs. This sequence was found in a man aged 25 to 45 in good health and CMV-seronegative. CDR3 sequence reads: CASSSAGGFNEKLFF. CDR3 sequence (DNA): TGCGCCAGCAGCTCCGCCGGGGGGTTTAATGAAAAACTGTTTTTT. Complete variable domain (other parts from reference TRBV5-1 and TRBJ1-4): KAGVTQTPRYLIKTRGQQVTLSCSPISGHRSVSWYQQTPGQGLQFLFEYFSETQRNKGNFPGRFSGRQFSNSRSEMNVSTLELGDSALYLCASSSAGGFNEKLFFGSGTQLSVL.